This T cell receptor beta chain was identified during a study of Ad26.COV2.S vaccination and SARS-CoV-2 variants. As for the study in general: The donor was enrolled in the Ad26.COV2.S arm of the COV1001 trial. Study outcomes and limitations: Vaccinated individuals (as opposed to placebo recipients) had higher spike-specific TCR breadth.

To note about this clone: What it binds is unknown.

The CDR3 consists of 14 residues. Germline V CDR1 and CDR2: SEHNR, FQNEAQ (reference sequence). The V and J ends lost 1 base and 8 bases respectively, with 12 bases between them. TCRdb's table, derived via immunoSEQ multiplex PCR, lists solely in-frame clones and lacks some. Among roughly 510,000 clones listed, around nine tenths were seen once. The treatment: some 20 received Ad26.COV2.S at low or high dose, single or two shots; about 5 received placebo; per-sample allocation not given. Vaccine and placebo recipients were sampled on day 63 after the first injection. J is TRBJ1-5 and V is TRBV7-9, with a tentative D call TRBD1 (6 bases). Sequenced here: peripheral blood, sampled in a trial of Ad26.COV2.S vaccine versus placebo. This clonotype was sampled from a person between 18 and 65 years old who received the Ad26.COV2.S COVID-19 vaccine or a placebo. CDR3 nucleotides: TGTGCCAGCAGCTTAGGACAGGACCTGAAGCCCCAGCATTTT. Translated: CASSLGQDLKPQHF.